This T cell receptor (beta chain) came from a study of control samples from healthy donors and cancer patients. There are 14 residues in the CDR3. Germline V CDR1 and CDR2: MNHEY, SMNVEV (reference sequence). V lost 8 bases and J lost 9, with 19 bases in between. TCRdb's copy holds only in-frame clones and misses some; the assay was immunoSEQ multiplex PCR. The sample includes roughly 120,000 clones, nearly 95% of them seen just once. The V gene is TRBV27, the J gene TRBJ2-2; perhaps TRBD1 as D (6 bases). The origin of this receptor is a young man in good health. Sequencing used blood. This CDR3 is CASSFTGLPRELFF. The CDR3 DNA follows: TGTGCCAGCTCATTTACAGGGCTTCCAAGGGAGCTGTTTTTT.